The rows below give T cell receptor beta chains drawn from one sample of a study of T cells in narcolepsy. TCRdb keeps only in-frame clones here, not all; method: immunoSEQ multiplex PCR. The sample consists of tens of thousands of clones, about four fifths of them appearing once. The sample was CD45RA- memory CD4+ T cells from PBMCs. The receptors come from a human donor with narcolepsy. CDR3s include the opening cysteine and the closing phenylalanine or tryptophan. The order of the fields is V gene, clone size, D gene, J gene, CDR3 DNA, CDR3 protein. A D gene is named only where the DNA matches it firmly. Where a row states a size, it is once, few, many or the class of an expanded clone; other rows omit it.

v_call: TRBV9
clone_size: -
d_call: TRBD1
j_call: TRBJ2-2
cdr3_nt: TGTGCCAGCAGCGTGGGACAGGTCACCGGGGAGCTGTTTTTT
cdr3_aa: CASSVGQVTGELFF

v_call: TRBV7-9
clone_size: -
d_call: TRBD1
j_call: TRBJ1-2
cdr3_nt: TGTGCCAGCAGACAAAATACAGGGGGCAGCGGCTACACCTTC
cdr3_aa: CASRQNTGGSGYTF

v_call: TRBV7-3
clone_size: -
d_call: -
j_call: TRBJ2-5
cdr3_nt: TGTGCCAGCAGCTTGGACAGGGAGGGGACCCAGTACTTC
cdr3_aa: CASSLDREGTQYF

v_call: TRBV5-6
clone_size: -
d_call: -
j_call: TRBJ2-2
cdr3_nt: TGTGCCAGCTTTCCCGCCGGGGGCACCGGGGAGCTGTTTTTT
cdr3_aa: CASFPAGGTGELFF

v_call: TRBV5-1
clone_size: few
d_call: TRBD1
j_call: TRBJ2-3
cdr3_nt: TGCGCCAGCAGCTTGTCCGGGACAGGTAGCACAGATACGCAGTATTTT
cdr3_aa: CASSLSGTGSTDTQYF

v_call: TRBV5-2
clone_size: -
d_call: -
j_call: TRBJ1-2
cdr3_nt: TGTGCCAGCAATTCAAACAGAGAGGTACGAAAGACCTATGGCTACACCTTC
cdr3_aa: CASNSNREVRKTYGYTF

v_call: TRBV4-2
clone_size: -
d_call: -
j_call: TRBJ1-1
cdr3_nt: TGTGCCAGCAGCCAAGGAGGGCTGCCTGAAGCTTTCTTT
cdr3_aa: CASSQGGLPEAFF

v_call: TRBV11-2
clone_size: -
d_call: -
j_call: TRBJ1-2
cdr3_nt: TGTGCCAGCAGCTTAACCGGGGGGCGACAGAATGGCTACACCTTC
cdr3_aa: CASSLTGGRQNGYTF

v_call: TRBV18
clone_size: -
d_call: -
j_call: TRBJ1-1
cdr3_nt: TGTGCCAGCTCACCAACAGGGAAGAACACTGAAGCTTTCTTT
cdr3_aa: CASSPTGKNTEAFF

v_call: TRBV18
clone_size: -
d_call: TRBD1
j_call: TRBJ1-2
cdr3_nt: TGTGCCAGCTCAACAGGGACAGGGGGAACTTTTGGCTACACCTTC
cdr3_aa: CASSTGTGGTFGYTF

v_call: TRBV5-1
clone_size: few
d_call: -
j_call: TRBJ1-1
cdr3_nt: TGCGCCAGCAGCCCGCGGGGGCTGAACACTGAAGCTTTCTTT
cdr3_aa: CASSPRGLNTEAFF

v_call: TRBV13
clone_size: -
d_call: TRBD2
j_call: TRBJ2-2
cdr3_nt: TGTGCCAGCAGCTTGGGACTAGCGGTCCACACCGGGGAGCTGTTTTTT
cdr3_aa: CASSLGLAVHTGELFF

v_call: TRBV5-6
clone_size: once
d_call: TRBD2
j_call: TRBJ2-1
cdr3_nt: TGTGCCAGCAGCCCCTATAGAGCGGGGGGGCCTATTGAGCAGTTCTTC
cdr3_aa: CASSPYRAGGPIEQFF

v_call: TRBV5-1
clone_size: few
d_call: TRBD2
j_call: TRBJ2-5
cdr3_nt: TGCGCCAGCAGCTTGGATGGCGGGGGGGCCGGGGAGACCCAGTACTTC
cdr3_aa: CASSLDGGGAGETQYF

v_call: TRBV5-1
clone_size: -
d_call: TRBD1
j_call: TRBJ2-6
cdr3_nt: TGCGCCAGCACCATCGGACAGGGAGACGTCCTGACTTTC
cdr3_aa: CASTIGQGDVLTF

v_call: TRBV15
clone_size: -
d_call: -
j_call: TRBJ2-7
cdr3_nt: TGTGCCACCAGCAGAGGGAAAGGGCTCCAGTACGAGCAGTACTTC
cdr3_aa: CATSRGKGLQYEQYF

v_call: TRBV5-8
clone_size: -
d_call: -
j_call: TRBJ1-6
cdr3_nt: TGTGCCAGCAGCTTGGGGGGGAACTATAATTCACCCCTCCACTTT
cdr3_aa: CASSLGGNYNSPLHF

v_call: TRBV6-1
clone_size: -
d_call: -
j_call: TRBJ1-1
cdr3_nt: TGTGCCAGCAGTGAAGGGGGATCGGGAGACACTGAAGCTTTCTTT
cdr3_aa: CASSEGGSGDTEAFF

v_call: TRBV4-1
clone_size: -
d_call: -
j_call: TRBJ2-7
cdr3_nt: TGCGCCAGCAGCCAAGACCTAACGGGATCGACAGTCTCCTACGAGCAGTACTTC
cdr3_aa: CASSQDLTGSTVSYEQYF

v_call: TRBV9
clone_size: -
d_call: -
j_call: TRBJ2-2
cdr3_nt: TGTGCCAGCAGCCTCAACACCGGGGAGCTGTTTTTT
cdr3_aa: CASSLNTGELFF

v_call: TRBV11-2
clone_size: -
d_call: TRBD2
j_call: TRBJ2-7
cdr3_nt: TGTGCCAGCAGCCTAGGAGAGGGGAGGGTGGAGCAGTACTTC
cdr3_aa: CASSLGEGRVEQYF

v_call: TRBV29-1
clone_size: -
d_call: TRBD1
j_call: TRBJ1-5
cdr3_nt: TGCAGCGTTGGACAGGGCGATCAGCCCCAGCATTTT
cdr3_aa: CSVGQGDQPQHF

v_call: TRBV14
clone_size: -
d_call: -
j_call: TRBJ2-5
cdr3_nt: TGTGCCAGCAGCCGCGTAGGGGCAGGCGGAGAGACCCAGTACTTC
cdr3_aa: CASSRVGAGGETQYF

v_call: TRBV7-2
clone_size: -
d_call: TRBD2
j_call: TRBJ2-1
cdr3_nt: TGTGCCAGCAGCTTTGGCGGGGGGGCGCGCGATGAGCAGTTCTTC
cdr3_aa: CASSFGGGARDEQFF

v_call: TRBV11-2
clone_size: -
d_call: -
j_call: TRBJ2-3
cdr3_nt: TGTGCCAGCAGACCTTCCACAGATACGCAGTATTTT
cdr3_aa: CASRPSTDTQYF

v_call: TRBV5-1
clone_size: -
d_call: TRBD1
j_call: TRBJ1-2
cdr3_nt: TGCGCCAGCAGCTTGGACAGGGGTAACTATGGCTACACCTTC
cdr3_aa: CASSLDRGNYGYTF

v_call: TRBV2
clone_size: -
d_call: TRBD2
j_call: TRBJ2-2
cdr3_nt: TGTGCCAGCAGGACCGGGACTAGCGGGGTAGTGGGGGAGCTGTTTTTT
cdr3_aa: CASRTGTSGVVGELFF

v_call: TRBV5-5
clone_size: -
d_call: -
j_call: TRBJ1-1
cdr3_nt: TGTGCCAGCAGCTTGTACAGGGTAGCTGAAGCTTTCTTT
cdr3_aa: CASSLYRVAEAFF

v_call: TRBV9
clone_size: -
d_call: TRBD1
j_call: TRBJ2-5
cdr3_nt: TGTGCCAGCAGCGTTACAGGGGTAGAGACCCAGTACTTC
cdr3_aa: CASSVTGVETQYF

v_call: TRBV30
clone_size: -
d_call: -
j_call: TRBJ2-5
cdr3_nt: TGTGCCTGGAGGTTGGGGGGGGCCCAAGAGACCCAGTACTTC
cdr3_aa: CAWRLGGAQETQYF

v_call: TRBV5-1
clone_size: -
d_call: TRBD1
j_call: TRBJ1-2
cdr3_nt: TGCGCCAGCAGCTCTACAGGGGATTGGTATGGCCACACCTTC
cdr3_aa: CASSSTGDWYGHTF

v_call: TRBV2
clone_size: few
d_call: TRBD1
j_call: TRBJ1-6
cdr3_nt: TGTGCCAGCAGTTTAAACCCGGGACAGTATAATTCACCCCTCCACTTT
cdr3_aa: CASSLNPGQYNSPLHF

v_call: TRBV30
clone_size: few
d_call: -
j_call: TRBJ1-6
cdr3_nt: TGTGCCTGGACCCCCCCCCTGAGCTATAATTCACCCCTCCACTTT
cdr3_aa: CAWTPPLSYNSPLHF

v_call: TRBV4-2
clone_size: few
d_call: -
j_call: TRBJ2-2
cdr3_nt: TGTGCCAGCAGCCAAGATCCCACCGGGGAGCTGTTTTTT
cdr3_aa: CASSQDPTGELFF

v_call: TRBV6-1
clone_size: -
d_call: -
j_call: TRBJ1-1
cdr3_nt: TGTGCCAGCAGTTACGGGTTTGAAGCTTTCTTT
cdr3_aa: CASSYGFEAFF

v_call: TRBV5-4
clone_size: -
d_call: TRBD1
j_call: TRBJ2-7
cdr3_nt: TGTGCCAGCAGCTTACAAGGGGGCTCCTCGCAGTACTTC
cdr3_aa: CASSLQGGSSQYF

v_call: TRBV5-1
clone_size: few
d_call: TRBD2
j_call: TRBJ2-3
cdr3_nt: TGCGCCAGCAGCTGGACTAGCGGGGGGGCCATAGATACGCAGTATTTT
cdr3_aa: CASSWTSGGAIDTQYF

v_call: TRBV7-9
clone_size: -
d_call: -
j_call: TRBJ1-3
cdr3_nt: TGTGCCAGCAGCCCTACGGGGGCATATGGAAACACCATATATTTT
cdr3_aa: CASSPTGAYGNTIYF

v_call: TRBV5-4
clone_size: -
d_call: TRBD2
j_call: TRBJ2-5
cdr3_nt: TGTGCCAGCAGTAAGGGACTAGCGGGGGGGCAGGAGACCCAGTACTTC
cdr3_aa: CASSKGLAGGQETQYF

v_call: TRBV10-2
clone_size: -
d_call: TRBD1
j_call: TRBJ2-1
cdr3_nt: TGCGCCAGCAGTCGGGGACAGGGCTACAATGAGCAGTTCTTC
cdr3_aa: CASSRGQGYNEQFF

v_call: TRBV10-1
clone_size: few
d_call: -
j_call: TRBJ1-1
cdr3_nt: TGCGCCAGCCGGTTACAGGTGAACACTGAAGCTTTCTTT
cdr3_aa: CASRLQVNTEAFF

v_call: TRBV12-5
clone_size: few
d_call: -
j_call: TRBJ1-5
cdr3_nt: TGTGCTAGTGGCCCGGACAGATTAAGCAATCAGCCCCAGCATTTT
cdr3_aa: CASGPDRLSNQPQHF

v_call: TRBV10-3
clone_size: -
d_call: -
j_call: TRBJ2-4
cdr3_nt: TGTGCCATCAGTGAGGGGGGGCTGGCCAAAAACATTCAGTACTTC
cdr3_aa: CAISEGGLAKNIQYF

v_call: TRBV6-5
clone_size: few
d_call: TRBD2
j_call: TRBJ2-7
cdr3_nt: TGTGCCAGCAGTTACTCGCGGGGAGGGATCTACGAGCAGTACTTC
cdr3_aa: CASSYSRGGIYEQYF

v_call: TRBV5-1
clone_size: few
d_call: -
j_call: TRBJ2-7
cdr3_nt: TGCGCCAGCAGCTTCGGCGGGGTGGGGGCCTACGAGCAGTACTTC
cdr3_aa: CASSFGGVGAYEQYF